This T cell receptor beta chain originates from a study of cytomegalovirus exposure and HLA in healthy donors. Study-wide results and caveats: The classifier was said to identify cytomegalovirus status with high specificity and sensitivity.

A word on this clone: The antigen is unknown.

With 60 Vbeta and 13 Jbeta primers, the PCR was carried out. Repertoires were generated with immunoSEQ multiplex PCR, while TCRdb's copy carries only in-frame clones and drops some. In the table there are under 150,000 clones, less than 85% of which are singletons. There are 14 residues in the CDR3. Germline CDR1 reads MDHEN; CDR2 reads SYDVKM. V shed 4 bases and J shed 7 bases, with 13 bases lying between them. This chain links TRBV28 with TRBJ2-2; D possibly corresponds to TRBD1 (6 bases). This clonotype originated in a woman between 45 and 60 years old in good health and CMV-seropositive. Sequenced sample: PBMCs. CDR3 in DNA: TGTGCCAGCAGTTCGCCGACAGGTTACGGGGAGCTGTTTTTT. Translated, it gives CASSSPTGYGELFF.